One TCR beta chain is described in this entry. Its binding antigen is unknown. No qualities accompany the bases; no much larger clone lies one base away. This specimen's time point label, interpreted: baseline before first vaccination. Vaccinee samples were obtained from the UK trials COV001 and COV002, which included a single-blind randomized controlled phase 2/3 trial of AZD1222 (ChAdOx1 nCoV-19) in healthy adults. Trial participant PBMC samples were collected at day 0 and day 28 after the second dose for TCRbeta chain sequencing. This sample was taken from a study of T cell responses to AZD1222 COVID-19 vaccine (dated by TCRdb to the early 2020s). A note on the overall study: Because spike-specific TCR depth and breadth did not differ between the two schedules, AZD1222 recipients who got a second dose at roughly 4 weeks were pooled with those who got a second dose at roughly 12 weeks. A total of over 230 trial participants underwent TCR sequencing, of whom approximately 210 received two doses of AZD1222 and approximately 25 received two doses of the MenACWY control vaccine. Trial participants were enrolled by age into subgroups of 18-55, 56-69 and 70-plus years, and around 150, 28 and 57 TCR-sequenced participants, respectively, were included in these subgroups. Broader findings and caveats from the paper: A significant rise in spike-specific TCR breadth and depth was observed after two AZD1222 doses relative to day 0 and relative to MenACWY recipients. Reportedly, close to half of the unique spike-specific TCRs recognized epitopes lying outside the regions that are mutated in the B.1.351 and B.1.1.7 variants. Conclusions about previously exposed vaccinees are limited, since just five or six AZD1222 recipients were seropositive for SARS-CoV-2 at baseline. The 56-69-year group was small, and its depth increase did not reach significance, likely because of low power. Because no samples from the day 14 peak response were available, repertoires could be characterized only after the peak T cell response. Participants were mostly white British and included more females than males, and it was suggested by the authors that clonal diversity may have been underestimated. The vaccine-associated CD4 TCRs covered the entire spike protein, and the dominant responses fell in regions 160-218 and 743-854.

The CDR3 regions of human TCRbeta chains were analyzed by immunosequencing. Regarding the original processing steps: TCRs in the repertoires were compared against a reference library of SARS-CoV-2-specific TCRs that had been generated with the MIRA antigen-specificity platform. Breadth meant the fraction of unique TCRs that were SARS-CoV-2-associated, whereas depth meant the fraction of total T cells that were SARS-CoV-2-associated. Using the MIRA data, every spike-specific TCR was mapped to the spike region that the TCR reacted to and assigned to either a CD4 or a CD8 class. Log10-transformed breadth and depth values were compared by one-way ANOVA with Sidak's multiple comparisons tests. Not all clones reach the TCRdb copy of this immuneACCESS table, which keeps in-frame sequences only. Checked studies attribute under half of the gap to unresolved V genes and leave the rest unexplained. D and trimming were read from the DNA, whereas the V and J calls and clone size are those reported in that table. The sample table shows 95,000 to 150,000 clones, and approximately 90% are seen once. Of the sample, approximately 1.5% is held by the ten largest clones.

From a lookup of the germline V gene (reference sequence), CDR1 and CDR2 are SGHNT and YYREEE. The CDR3 covers 14 residues, taking in both the cysteine and the phenylalanine. Of the read, only the CDR3 DNA is kept; its 42 bases are in frame from base 1. Cut back by 3 bases and 2 bases, the V and J ends lie 11 bases apart. Sequences were derived from peripheral blood, sampled on day 0 of AZD1222 vaccination. The chain joins TRBV5-4 to TRBJ2-5; TRBD1 might be the D gene, on 8 matching bases. The clonotype originates from an adult in good health. The CDR3 here reads CASSSQGGQETQYF. At the DNA level, the sequence is TGTGCCAGCAGCTCACAGGGGGGGCAAGAGACCCAGTACTTC.